Listed below are T cell receptor beta chains from one sample, sequenced in a study of CD8 T cells in ankylosing spondylitis. Each CDR3 protein is one row after TCRdb ran MiXCR on the 5' RACE reads. The sample holds roughly 64,000 distinct CDR3 sequences, about 6.2% seen once. Sequencing was done on a sample of synovial fluid, either unsorted or a sorted T cell fraction (not recorded which). Every receptor here comes from a male donor with ankylosing spondylitis. Each CDR3 is given with its conserved first and last residue. The D gene is left open where the match is weak. Part of the rows lack a size; the others show once, few, many or a class for expanded clones.

>-|many|TRBJ2-3|TRBV4-2|17
CASSQEGASEATDTQYF
>-|many|TRBJ2-1|TRBV20-1|15
CSASWPYGPYNEQFF
>-|-|TRBJ1-1|TRBV28|14
CASSSPGEKTEAFF
>TRBD1|-|TRBJ1-5|TRBV9|16
CASSPGTEYSNQPQHF
>-|-|TRBJ2-2|TRBV2|13
CASSDPRPGELFF
>-|few|TRBJ2-5|TRBV4-1|15
CASSRYRQRQETQYF
>-|few|TRBJ1-2|TRBV9|14
CASNPTGFNYGYTF
>TRBD2|few|TRBJ2-1|TRBV11-3|14
CASSSGTSLFEQFF
>-|many|TRBJ2-1|TRBV10-3|16
CAISEPNSGAYNEQFF
>-|-|TRBJ2-7|TRBV11-1|18
CASSRDLFGPQGAHEQYF
>TRBD2|few|TRBJ2-5|TRBV24-1|17
CATSERRLAGQQETQYF
>-|few|TRBJ2-1|TRBV7-3|13
CASSFGDTNEQFF
>-|-|TRBJ1-2|TRBV20-1|13
CSARSGQDYGYTF
>-|-|TRBJ1-2|TRBV9|15
CASSVAPTSVEGCTF
>TRBD2|-|TRBJ2-7|TRBV7-3|15
CASSISSGPTYEQYF
>-|-|TRBJ2-3|TRBV9|15
CASSPHEGRTDTQYF
>-|-|TRBJ2-7|TRBV9|14
CATSARTGTYEQYF
>-|few|TRBJ2-2|TRBV6-2/TRBV6-3|16
CASSYLDSWSTGELFF
>-|many|TRBJ1-5|TRBV12-3/TRBV12-4|13
CASSLERNQPQHF
>TRBD2|many|TRBJ2-5|TRBV5-1|15
CASSPLPGLGETQYF
>-|-|TRBJ2-2|TRBV7-7|15
CASSLGRRGTGELFF
>-|many|TRBJ2-7|TRBV3-1|13
CASSQPDSYEQYF
>TRBD1|-|TRBJ2-1|TRBV12-5|16
CASGEQDRNSYNEQFF
>TRBD2|few|TRBJ2-5|TRBV30|14
CAWSVGGSVETQYF
>-|many|TRBJ2-7|TRBV9|13
CASSVARADEQYF
>-|many|TRBJ1-1|TRBV7-6|14
CASSWAEVNTEAFF
>TRBD1|many|TRBJ1-2|TRBV3-1|15
CASSQGTGGNYGYTF
>TRBD2|many|TRBJ2-1|TRBV7-2|18
CASSLAYYGRGSYNEQFF
>TRBD2|few|TRBJ2-5|TRBV28|17
CASSFGGTSGIVETQYF
>-|few|TRBJ2-7|TRBV11-1|16
CASSPVWAASPYEQYF
>TRBD2|-|TRBJ2-1|TRBV6-1|16
CASSILAGGGVNEQFF
>-|many|TRBJ2-1|TRBV6-2/TRBV6-3|19
CASSYGSGSRVWSYNEQFF
>TRBD1|-|TRBJ1-1|TRBV27|14
CASSSGQEGTEAFF
>-|many|TRBJ2-7|TRBV7-6|13
CASSLRRGTEQYF
>TRBD1|many|TRBJ2-1|TRBV7-2|13
CASTPGRQGFQFF
>TRBD1|many|TRBJ2-1|TRBV11-2|15
CASSFSVQGIHEQFF
>-|many|TRBJ2-7|TRBV29-1|13
CSVQTGYPYEQYF
>TRBD1|many|TRBJ1-5|TRBV4-2|15
CASSPGQGVGQPQHF
>TRBD1|-|TRBJ1-4|TRBV7-6|15
CASSRGGQGVEKLFF
>-|-|TRBJ1-1|TRBV6-4|16
CASSKSPEMGSSEAFF
>-|many|TRBJ2-2|TRBV12-3/TRBV12-4|14
CASSWSTNTGELFF
>TRBD2|many|TRBJ2-1|TRBV27|14
CASTGTSGYNEQFF
>TRBD1|few|TRBJ1-4|TRBV19|19
CASSIDLPGSGTVNEKLFF
>TRBD1|many|TRBJ1-1|TRBV18|14
CASFMRAGGTEAFF
>-|few|TRBJ1-6|TRBV6-5|16
CASSYSGADSYSPLHF
>-|-|TRBJ2-5|TRBV4-3|15
CASSLDTAGVGTQYF
>-|many|TRBJ1-1|TRBV20-1|14
CSASSASTWTEAFF
>TRBD2|-|TRBJ2-1|TRBV30|15
CAWRGRARARNEQFF
>-|many|TRBJ2-6|TRBV5-5|15
CASSRGGAGANVLTF
>-|many|TRBJ1-1|TRBV28|17
CASSSPGFGNLNTEAFF
>-|many|TRBJ1-1|TRBV29-1|13
CSVVGPANTEAFF
>-|many|TRBJ1-1|TRBV5-6|13
CASSEDRNTEAFF
>-|many|TRBJ2-2|TRBV5-1|12
CASSPQGQELFF